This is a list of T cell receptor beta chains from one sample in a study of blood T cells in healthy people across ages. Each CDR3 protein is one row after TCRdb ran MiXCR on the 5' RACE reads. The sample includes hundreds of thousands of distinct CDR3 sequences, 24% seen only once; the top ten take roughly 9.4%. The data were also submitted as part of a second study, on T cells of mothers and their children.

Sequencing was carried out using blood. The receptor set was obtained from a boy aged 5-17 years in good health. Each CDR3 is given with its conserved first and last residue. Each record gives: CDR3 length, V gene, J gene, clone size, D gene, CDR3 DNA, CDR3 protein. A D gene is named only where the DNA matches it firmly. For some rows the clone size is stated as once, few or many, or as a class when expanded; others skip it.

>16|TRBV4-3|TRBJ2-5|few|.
TGCGCCAGCAGCCAAGATCCCCCGGACAGTGGGGAGACCCAGTACTTC
CASSQDPPDSGETQYF
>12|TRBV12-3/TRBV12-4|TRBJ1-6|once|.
TGTGCCAGCAGTTTAATGGGGGACACCCTCCACTTT
CASSLMGDTLHF
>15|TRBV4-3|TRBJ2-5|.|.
TGCGCCAGCAGCCAAGGGGCAGTTCCCCAAGAGACCCAGTACTTC
CASSQGAVPQETQYF
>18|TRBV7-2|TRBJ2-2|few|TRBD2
TGTGCCAGCAGCTCCAGGACTAGCGGGAGGGCCCTTGGCGGGGAGCTGTTTTTT
CASSSRTSGRALGGELFF
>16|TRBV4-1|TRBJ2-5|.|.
TGCGCCAGCACCTCCCTCAACAGGGGGGGCTTGGAGACCCAGTACTTC
CASTSLNRGGLETQYF
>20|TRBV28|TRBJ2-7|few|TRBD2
TGTGCCAGCAGTTTGCCGGAAGATTCCGGGACTAGCGGGATCCACTACGAGCAGTACTTC
CASSLPEDSGTSGIHYEQYF
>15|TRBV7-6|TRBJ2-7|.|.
TGTGCCAGCAGCCCATCCCCTACACCGGACTACGAGCAGTACTTC
CASSPSPTPDYEQYF
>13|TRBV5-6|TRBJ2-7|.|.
TGTGCCAGCAGCTGGGGACCGAACTACGAGCAGTACTTC
CASSWGPNYEQYF
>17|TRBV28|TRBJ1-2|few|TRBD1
TGTGCCAGCAGCCTGGGGGGACAGGGACCACAAAGAAGAGGCTACACCTTC
CASSLGGQGPQRRGYTF
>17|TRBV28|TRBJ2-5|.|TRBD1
TGTGCCAGCACTTCAAACCTGGGGACAGGGGCATACAAGACCCAGTACTTC
CASTSNLGTGAYKTQYF
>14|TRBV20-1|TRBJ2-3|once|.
TGCAGTGCTAGTCCGGACCTACCCACAGATACGCAGTATTTT
CSASPDLPTDTQYF
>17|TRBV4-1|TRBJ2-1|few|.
TGCGCCAGCAGCCAAGATCGGGTCCGAAGCTCCTACAATGAGCAGTTCTTC
CASSQDRVRSSYNEQFF
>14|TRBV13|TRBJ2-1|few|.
TGTGCCAGCAGCCTCGGGACAAGGGGCAATGAGCAGTTCTTC
CASSLGTRGNEQFF
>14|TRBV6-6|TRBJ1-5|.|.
TGTGCCAGCAGTTACTCGACGGGGTATCAGCCCCAGCATTTT
CASSYSTGYQPQHF
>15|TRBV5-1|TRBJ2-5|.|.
TGCGCCAGCAGCTGGGGACGAGGGGGGGAAGAGACCCAGTACTTC
CASSWGRGGEETQYF
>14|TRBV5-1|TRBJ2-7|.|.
TGCGCCAGCAGCGCAACCCCCACCGCACTCGAGCAGTACTTC
CASSATPTALEQYF
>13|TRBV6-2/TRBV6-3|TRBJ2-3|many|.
TGTGCCAGCATACCCAGGGGAGCAGATACGCAGTATTTT
CASIPRGADTQYF
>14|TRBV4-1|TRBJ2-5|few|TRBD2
TGCGCCAGCAGCCATGAGCCCGGGGGGGAGACCCAGTACTTC
CASSHEPGGETQYF
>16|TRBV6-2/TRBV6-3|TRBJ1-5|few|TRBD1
TGTGCCAGCAGTTACCGAGGACAGGCGGGGGATCAGCCCCAGCATTTT
CASSYRGQAGDQPQHF
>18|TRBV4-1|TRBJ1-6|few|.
TGCGCCAGCAGCCAAGGCTTCTCAAAACCCAGGTGGTATTCACCCCTCCACTTT
CASSQGFSKPRWYSPLHF
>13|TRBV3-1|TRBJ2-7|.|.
TGTGCCAGCAGCCAAGAGTGGGGCTACGAGCAGTACTTC
CASSQEWGYEQYF
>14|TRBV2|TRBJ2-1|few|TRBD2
TGTGCCAGCAGTCTGGTGACTAGCGCCAATGAGCAGTTCTTC
CASSLVTSANEQFF
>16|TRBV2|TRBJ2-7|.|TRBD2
TGTGCCAGCAGTGATGCACCGGGACTAGCGGGGTACGAGCAGTACTTC
CASSDAPGLAGYEQYF
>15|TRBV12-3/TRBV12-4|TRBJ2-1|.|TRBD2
TGTGCCAGCAGTTTTGCACTAGCGGGTCGGTACGAGCAGTTCTTC
CASSFALAGRYEQFF
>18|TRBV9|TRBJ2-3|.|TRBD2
TGTGCCAGCAGCGGGACTAGCGGGGGGCTAGCCGTCAGGGATACGCAGTATTTT
CASSGTSGGLAVRDTQYF
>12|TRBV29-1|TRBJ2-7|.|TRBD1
TGCAGCAGCACAGGGGGACGAGGCGAGCAGTACTTC
CSSTGGRGEQYF
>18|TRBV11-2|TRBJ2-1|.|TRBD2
TGTGCCAGCAGCTCCGGGACTAGCGGGAGGGCCCCCTACAATGAGCAGTTCTTC
CASSSGTSGRAPYNEQFF
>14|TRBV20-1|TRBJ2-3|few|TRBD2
TGCAGTGCTAGAGGCCAGGGAGGGACAGATACGCAGTATTTT
CSARGQGGTDTQYF
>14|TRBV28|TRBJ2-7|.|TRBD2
TGTGCCAGCAGGGGACTAGCGAATGCCTACGAGCAGTACTTC
CASRGLANAYEQYF
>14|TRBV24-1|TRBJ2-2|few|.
TGTGCCACCTCACAAAACCAGAACACCGGGGAGCTGTTTTTT
CATSQNQNTGELFF
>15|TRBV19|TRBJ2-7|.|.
TGTGCCAGTAGTTTCGGACCATTCAATCCCTACGAGCAGTACTTC
CASSFGPFNPYEQYF
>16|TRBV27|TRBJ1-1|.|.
TGTGCCAGCAGTTTAATAGCGGCAGGGCCGAACACTGAAGCTTTCTTT
CASSLIAAGPNTEAFF
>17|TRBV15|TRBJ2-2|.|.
TGTGCCACCAGCAGAACGGACAGCCCAACTAACACCGGGGAGCTGTTTTTT
CATSRTDSPTNTGELFF
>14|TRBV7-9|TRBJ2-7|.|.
TGTGCCAGCAGCTTAGACGGCACCTCCTACGAGCAGTACTTC
CASSLDGTSYEQYF
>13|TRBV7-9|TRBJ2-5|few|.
TGTGCCAGCAGCTTAGCCGGCACAGAGACCCAGTACTTC
CASSLAGTETQYF
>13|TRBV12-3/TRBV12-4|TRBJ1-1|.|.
TGTGCCAGCAGCGCTGGGGAGAACACTGAAGCTTTCTTT
CASSAGENTEAFF
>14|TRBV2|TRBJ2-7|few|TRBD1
TGTGCCAGCAGGGACAGGGGATACTCCTACGAGCAGTACTTC
CASRDRGYSYEQYF
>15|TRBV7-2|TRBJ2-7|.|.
TGTGCCAGCAGCTTACGGAAGTCCTCCTCCTACGAGCAGTACTTC
CASSLRKSSSYEQYF
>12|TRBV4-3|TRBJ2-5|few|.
TGCGCCAGCAGCCAAGAATGGGGGACCCAGTACTTC
CASSQEWGTQYF
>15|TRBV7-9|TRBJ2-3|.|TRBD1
TGTGCCAGCAGCTTCAGGACAGGGGGCACAGATACGCAGTATTTT
CASSFRTGGTDTQYF
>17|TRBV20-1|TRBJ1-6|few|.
TGCAGTGCTAGAGTGGTGCAAAGGTCGAACTATAATTCACCCCTCCACTTT
CSARVVQRSNYNSPLHF
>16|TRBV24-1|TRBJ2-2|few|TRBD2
TGTGCCACCAGTGACTCGGGACTAGAGTTAGTCGGGGAGCTGTTTTTT
CATSDSGLELVGELFF
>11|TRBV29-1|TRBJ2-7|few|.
TGCAGCGTCCAATTCTCCTACGAGCAGTACTTC
CSVQFSYEQYF
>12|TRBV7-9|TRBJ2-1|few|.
TGTGCCAGCAGCTTTATTTCGGGTGAGCAGTTCTTC
CASSFISGEQFF
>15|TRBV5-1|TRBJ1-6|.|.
TGCGCCAGCAGCTTGCAAGGGGATTATAATTCACCCCTCCACTTT
CASSLQGDYNSPLHF
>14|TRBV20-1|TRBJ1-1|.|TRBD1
TGCAGTGCTAGAGGGGACAGGGTGAACACTGAAGCTTTCTTT
CSARGDRVNTEAFF
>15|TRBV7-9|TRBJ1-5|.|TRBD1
TGTGCCAGCAGCGGACAGGGAAATAGCAATCAGCCCCAGCATTTT
CASSGQGNSNQPQHF
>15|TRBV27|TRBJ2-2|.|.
TGTGCCAGCAGTTTTAAGCCGGGGGTCACCGGGGAGCTGTTTTTT
CASSFKPGVTGELFF
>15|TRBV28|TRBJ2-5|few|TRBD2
TGTGCCAGCAGGACCGGGACTAGCTTTAGGGAGACCCAGTACTTC
CASRTGTSFRETQYF
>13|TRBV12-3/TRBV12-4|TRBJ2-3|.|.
TGTGCCAGCAGCCCGGGACCGCAGGATGCGCAGTATTTT
CASSPGPQDAQYF
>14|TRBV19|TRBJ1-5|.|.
TGTGCCAGTCTAGGCGGGAATAGCAATCAGCCCCAGCATTTT
CASLGGNSNQPQHF
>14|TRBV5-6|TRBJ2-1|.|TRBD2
TGTGCCAGCAGCTTGGTTGCGGGAGAGGATGAGCAGTTCTTC
CASSLVAGEDEQFF
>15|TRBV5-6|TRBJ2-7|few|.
TGTGCCAGCAGCTTGTGGCAGGGAGACTTCTACGAGCAGTACTTC
CASSLWQGDFYEQYF